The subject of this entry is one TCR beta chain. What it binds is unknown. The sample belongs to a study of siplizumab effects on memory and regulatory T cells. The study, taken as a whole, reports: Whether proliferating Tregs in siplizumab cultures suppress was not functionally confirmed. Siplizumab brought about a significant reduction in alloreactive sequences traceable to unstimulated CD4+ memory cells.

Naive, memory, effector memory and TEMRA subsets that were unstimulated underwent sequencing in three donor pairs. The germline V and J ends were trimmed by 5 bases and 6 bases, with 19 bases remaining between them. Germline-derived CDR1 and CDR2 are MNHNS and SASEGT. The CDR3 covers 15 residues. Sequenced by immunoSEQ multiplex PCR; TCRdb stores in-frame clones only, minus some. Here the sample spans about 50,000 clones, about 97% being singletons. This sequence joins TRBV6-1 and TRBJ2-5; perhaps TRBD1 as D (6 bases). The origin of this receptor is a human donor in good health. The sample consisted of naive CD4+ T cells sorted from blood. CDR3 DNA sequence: TGTGCCAGCAGTATCCGGACAGAGCTTGGCAAGACCCAGTACTTC. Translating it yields CASSIRTELGKTQYF.